The 14 T cell receptor beta chains listed next were all sequenced from one sample in a study of CD8 T cells in ankylosing spondylitis. Study-wide points: For ankylosing spondylitis blood, a TCR beta motif of 8 or 9 highly homologous variants appeared characteristic.

From the 5' RACE reads, TCRdb called clonotypes with MiXCR, one entry per CDR3 protein. The sample includes a few hundred thousand distinct CDR3 sequences, 10% to 15% of them seen just once. These receptors' targets are unknown. The specimen was blood, either unsorted or a sorted T cell fraction (not recorded which). These receptors originate from a male donor with ankylosing spondylitis.

The genes are TRBV20-1 and TRBJ1-1; 7 nucleotides line up with TRBD1. The ends lost 4 bases at V and 4 bases at J; junction bases unmatched: 3. Germline CDR1 and CDR2: DFQATT and SNEGSKA (reference sequence). CDR3 length: 12 amino acids. The CDR3 sequence: CSAIRGGTEAFF. The CDR3 region has the DNA TGCAGTGCTATCAGGGGGGGCACTGAAGCTTTCTTT.

This clonotype was counted between two and nine times. V is TRBV3-1 and J is TRBJ1-1; perhaps TRBD1 as D (5 bases). Germline V gene lookup returns CDR1 LGHDT and CDR2 YNNKEL (reference sequence). Trimming removed 4 bases at V and 11 bases at J, with 17 bases between. The CDR3 sequence is 13 residues long. CDR3 nucleotide sequence: TGTGCCAGCAGCCCGGGACTTGCCCCACAGGCTTTCTTT. Its protein is CASSPGLAPQAFF.

The table lists this clonotype with a few counts. The V and J genes are TRBV9 and TRBJ1-6; D is perhaps TRBD1 (5 bases). Germline assignment: CDR1 SGDLS and CDR2 YYNGEE. V lost 4 bases to trimming and J lost 11 bases, with 19 bases between them. This CDR3 is 15 amino acids long. The DNA of the CDR3 is TGTGCCAGCAGCATCTTCCAGGGAAAAGGGGCACCCCTCCACTTT. Residues: CASSIFQGKGAPLHF.

This clonotype was detected only a few times. The rearrangement joins TRBV27 to TRBJ2-1; no firm D call. This CDR3 has 15 amino acids. V lost 6 bases, J lost 6 bases, and 18 bases lay in between. Germline CDR1 MNHEY, CDR2 SMNVEV (reference sequence). The DNA for the CDR3 is TGTGCCAGCAGCCCGGTGGCCCCGCCGGGCAATGAGCAGTTCTTC. It translates to CASSPVAPPGNEQFF.

There are a few counts of this clonotype. The chain links TRBV20-1 to TRBJ2-3; 15 nucleotides align to TRBD2. The germline gives CDR1 DFQATT, CDR2 SNEGSKA (reference sequence). Germline trimming cut 7 bases from V and 2 bases from J; bases unmatched to any gene: 7. This CDR3 is built from 16 residues. CDR3: CSGRGLAGGYTDTQYF. The CDR3 DNA reads as TGCAGTGGGAGGGGACTAGCGGGAGGCTACACAGATACGCAGTATTTT.

In this sample, this clonotype turned up a few times. The chain combines TRBV20-1 with TRBJ2-3, with TRBD1 matching 9 bases. This CDR3 region has 15 residues. Germline lookup yields CDR1 DFQATT and CDR2 SNEGSKA (reference sequence). J gave up 0 bases and V 6 bases, and 7 bases lay outside the gene matches. In nucleotides, the CDR3 is TGCAGTGCCAGTCAAGACAGGGGGAGCACAGATACGCAGTATTTT. Residues: CSASQDRGSTDTQYF.

This chain uses TRBV15 with TRBJ2-1, with TRBD1 identical over 7 bases. The CDR3 totals 16 residues. Germline CDR1 is LNHNV and CDR2 is YYDKDF (reference sequence). With V trimmed by 4 bases and J by 0 bases, 6 bases remained unmatched. Written as DNA, the CDR3 is TGTGCCACCAGCACTTTGACAGGGAGCTCCTACAATGAGCAGTTCTTC. Its protein is CATSTLTGSSYNEQFF.

This clonotype was found many times. This chain joins TRBV7-9 and TRBJ1-2; D might be TRBD1 (6 bases). CDR3 size: 16 residues. V dropped 5 bases and J dropped 0 bases, with 16 bases sitting between them. Germline V gene data show CDR1 as SEHNR and CDR2 as FQNEAQ (reference sequence). CDR3: CASSRTVQGSNYGYTF. CDR3 bases: TGTGCCAGCAGCCGGACGGTACAGGGTTCTAACTATGGCTACACCTTC. The variable domain in full, with the rest retrieved from reference TRBV7-9 and TRBJ1-2, is DTGVSQNPRHKITKRGQNVTFRCDPISEHNRLYWYRQTLGQGPEFLTYFQNEAQLEKSRLLSDRFSAERPKGSFSTLEIQRTEQGDSAMYLCASSRTVQGSNYGYTFGSGTRLTVV.

This clonotype was counted a few times. V is TRBV27 and J is TRBJ2-3; the match to TRBD2 covers 10 bases. The ends lost 4 bases at V and 0 bases at J; junction bases unmatched: 10. The CDR3 is 18 residues long. The germline gives CDR1 MNHEY, CDR2 SMNVEV (reference sequence). The CDR3 sequence is CASSWRLAGDGSTDTQYF. In nucleotides, the CDR3 is TGTGCCAGCAGTTGGAGGCTAGCGGGAGACGGGAGCACAGATACGCAGTATTTT.

The rearrangement joins TRBV29-1 to TRBJ1-1; maybe TRBD1 (6 bases). Germline CDR1 is SQVTM and CDR2 is ANQGSEA. V dropped 1 base and J dropped 7 bases, with 25 bases sitting between them. The CDR3 is made up of 17 amino acids. The CDR3 coding sequence is TGCAGCGTTGAAGGATTCGGCAGCCCCAGGGGCGCCTATGAAGCTTTCTTT. This encodes CSVEGFGSPRGAYEAFF.

The chain links TRBV7-7 to TRBJ2-1; 7 nucleotides line up with TRBD2. The germline CDR1 and CDR2 sequences are SSHAT and FNYEAQ (reference sequence). V was clipped by 5 bases and J by 10 bases; unmatched bases: 8. This CDR3 spans 13 amino acids. The CDR3 DNA reads TGTGCCAGCAGCCAGGAGCGGGAAAGGGAGCAGTTCTTC. Translated, it gives CASSQEREREQFF.

This rearrangement joins TRBV27 to TRBJ1-4; no clear D gene. V dropped 3 bases and J dropped 4 bases, with 9 bases sitting between them. This CDR3 spans 14 amino acids. Looked up from germline, CDR1 is MNHEY and CDR2 is SMNVEV (reference sequence). The CDR3, as DNA: TGTGCCAGCAGTTTTGTCGGGGATAATGAAAAACTGTTTTTT. This translates into CASSFVGDNEKLFF.

This clonotype occurred a few times. The V gene is TRBV5-1, the J gene TRBJ2-7, with 7 positions matching TRBD2. V lost 5 bases to trimming and J lost 3 bases; unmatched junction nucleotides: 8. This CDR3 has 14 amino acids. Germline V gene lookup returns CDR1 SGHRS and CDR2 YFSETQ. The CDR3 nucleotides read TGCGCCAGCAGAAGACTAGCCCAAAGCTACGAGCAGTACTTC. This encodes CASRRLAQSYEQYF.

The chain combines TRBV11-2 with TRBJ2-1, with 13 nucleotides matching TRBD2. Germline CDR1 reads SGHAT; CDR2 reads FQNNGV. This CDR3 comprises 16 residues. The V gene end was trimmed by 4 bases and the J gene end by 7 bases; junction bases not matched to a gene: 7. CDR3 DNA sequence: TGTGCCAGCAGCTCAAGGACTAGCGGGAGTGTAAATGAGCAGTTCTTC. Translation gives CASSSRTSGSVNEQFF. Using reference TRBV11-2 and TRBJ2-1 for the parts outside the CDR3, the full variable domain is EAGVAQSPRYKIIEKRQSVAFWCNPISGHATLYWYQQILGQGPKLLIQFQNNGVVDDSQLPKDRFSAERLKGVDSTLKIQPAKLEDSAVYLCASSSRTSGSVNEQFFGPGTRLTVL.